The clone carrying this TCR beta chain was observed many times. Its antigen remains unidentified. This specimen comes from a study of CD8 T cells in ankylosing spondylitis. Study-level findings and limits: A TCR beta motif of roughly eight highly homologous variants seemed to mark ankylosing spondylitis blood.

TCRdb used MiXCR to reprocess the 5' RACE reads, holding one entry per CDR3 protein. This table has some 840,000 distinct CDR3 sequences, roughly 12% appearing once. CDR1 SQVTM and CDR2 ANQGSEA come from the germline V gene. The CDR3 is made up of 13 amino acids. With V trimmed by 6 bases and J by 2 bases, 4 bases remained unmatched. The chain employs TRBV29-1 and TRBJ2-7; 10 bases align to TRBD1. This receptor was identified in a male donor with ankylosing spondylitis. Material for sequencing was blood, either unsorted or a sorted T cell fraction (not recorded which). CDR3 DNA: TGCAGCGTGGGACAGGGGTCCCCCTACGAGCAGTACTTC. This codes for CSVGQGSPYEQYF.